This T cell receptor beta chain was sequenced for a study of blood T cell repertoires in COVID-19 (TCRdb year 2020). About the investigation overall: The collaborator samples originated in the United States, Italy and Spain and spanned the acute and convalescent phases of COVID-19. The repertoires were released in a freely available public database meant as a resource for research on the immune response to SARS-CoV-2. Subjects who had been exposed to COVID-19, were actively infected with it, or had recovered from it provided the deeply sampled blood TCRbeta repertoires that made up the dataset. HLA class I and class II types, where available, came from metadata supplied by the sample provider rather than from assay-based typing. Nearly every sample came with metadata listing a de-identified subject ID, COVID-19 status, age in years and sex. The prospective study material was composed of cDNA or gDNA derived from T cells, B-cell-depleted T cells, or PBMCs. Samples came from the ongoing ImmuneRACE study (first 160 participants) plus 1,254 subjects from 6 global collaborators. On the study overall, not on this receptor specifically: How much clinical and demographic metadata was included differed by source and by participant, and the metadata was provided uncurated.

For CDR1 and CDR2, the germline V gene lists SGHTA and FQGTGA. For this chain, trimming is 5 bases at the V end and 5 bases at the J end, and the number of junction bases without a gene match is 9. Its CDR3 holds 15 amino acids, cysteine through phenylalanine. Just CDR3 DNA is preserved here, 45 bases in frame from base 1. TCRbeta CDR3 regions were amplified from genomic DNA by means of the immunoSEQ Assay, a bias-controlled multiplex PCR. In the paper's pipeline: Within the assay, amplification of reference gene primers was used to estimate how many nucleated cells each sample contained. Sequence reads were collapsed and filtered to measure the absolute abundance of every unique TCRbeta CDR3 rearrangement. For each sample, productive Simpson clonality was calculated by taking the square root of Simpson's diversity index across productive rearrangements. In its TCRdb copy, this immuneACCESS table keeps in-frame sequences only and misses some clones. Where compared with another copy, unresolved V genes explain less than half of these, and the others have no known cause. D and trimming come from the DNA, and the V and J calls and clone size come from that table. In all, the sample holds about 130,000 clones, and around 88% of those were seen once. Just under 3% of the sample lies in the top ten.

Collaborating institutions collected whole blood in K2EDTA tubes following their own protocols. Collaborator samples were shipped for TCRbeta analysis as frozen whole blood, isolated PBMCs, or DNA extracted from either sample type. About this clone itself: This receptor's antigen is unknown. The record has no base qualities; no much larger clone is one base away.

The sequenced sample consisted of peripheral blood. The sequence links TRBV7-3 to TRBJ2-3, and 8 bases in between align with TRBD2. The sequence was collected from a man aged 60 to 75 with active or convalescent COVID-19. CDR3 protein: CASSQSGGAGDTQYF. The nucleotide sequence reads as follows: TGTGCCAGCAGCCAGTCCGGGGGGGCAGGAGATACGCAGTATTTT.